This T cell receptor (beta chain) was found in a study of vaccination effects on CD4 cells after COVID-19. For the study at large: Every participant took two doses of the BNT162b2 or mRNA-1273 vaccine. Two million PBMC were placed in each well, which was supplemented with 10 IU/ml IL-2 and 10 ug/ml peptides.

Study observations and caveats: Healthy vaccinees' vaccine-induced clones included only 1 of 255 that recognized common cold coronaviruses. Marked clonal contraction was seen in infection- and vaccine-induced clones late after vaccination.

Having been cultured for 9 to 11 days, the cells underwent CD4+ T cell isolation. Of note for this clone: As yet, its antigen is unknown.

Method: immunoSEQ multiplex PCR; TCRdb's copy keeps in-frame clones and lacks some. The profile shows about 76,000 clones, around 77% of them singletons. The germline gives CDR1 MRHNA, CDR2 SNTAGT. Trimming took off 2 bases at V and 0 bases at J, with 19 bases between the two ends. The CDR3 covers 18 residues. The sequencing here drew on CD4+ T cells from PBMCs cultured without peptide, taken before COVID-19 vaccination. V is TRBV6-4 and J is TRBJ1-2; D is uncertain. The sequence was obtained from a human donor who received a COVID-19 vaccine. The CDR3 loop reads CASSDVLRGKEANYGYTF. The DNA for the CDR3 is TGTGCCAGCAGTGACGTCTTGCGAGGGAAGGAAGCTAACTATGGCTACACCTTC.